The T cell receptor (beta chain) under discussion was sequenced for a study of Ad26.COV2.S vaccination and SARS-CoV-2 variants. Sample treatment: around 19 received Ad26.COV2.S at low or high dose, single or two shots; about 5 received placebo; per-sample allocation not given. The samples were gathered on day 63 after the first injection of vaccine or placebo. Measured with immunoSEQ multiplex PCR; TCRdb has only the in-frame clones, and not every one. This table holds 380,000 or so clones, 83% found once. The sequenced sample was peripheral blood, obtained in a trial of Ad26.COV2.S vaccine versus placebo. This sequence originates from a person between 18 and 60 years old who received the Ad26.COV2.S COVID-19 vaccine or a placebo.

This CDR3 reads CASCHWGKGNTEAFF. Written as DNA, the CDR3 is TGTGCCAGCTGCCATTGGGGAAAGGGAAACACTGAAGCTTTCTTT. This chain uses TRBV6-5 with TRBJ1-1; D unresolved. The germline CDR1 and CDR2 sequences are MNHEY and SVGAGI. The V end lost 8 bases, the J end lost 2 bases, and 18 bases lay between the germline ends. The CDR3 loop spans 15 amino acids.